A selection of T cell receptor beta chains follows, all from one sample in a study of T cell responses to AZD1222 COVID-19 vaccine. This table comes from immunoSEQ multiplex PCR, and its TCRdb copy is limited to in-frame clones, with some not included. The data show some 150,000 clones, around 88% seen once. This material consisted of peripheral blood, taken on day 0 of MenACWY control vaccination. The receptors stem from an adult in good health. Both conserved end residues are part of each CDR3. The D gene is left open where the match is weak.

V,D,J,CDR3,DNA
TRBV7-2,.,TRBJ2-6,CASSSQGTSGANVLTF,TGTGCCAGCAGCTCCCAAGGGACATCCGGGGCCAACGTCCTGACTTTC
TRBV7-9,.,TRBJ1-6,CASSFSGPHNSPLHF,TGTGCCAGCAGCTTCTCAGGTCCCCATAATTCACCCCTCCACTTT
TRBV27,.,TRBJ2-1,CASSAVNEQFF,TGTGCCAGCAGTGCCGTGAATGAGCAGTTCTTC
TRBV28,.,TRBJ2-4,CASSAIGPKNIQYF,TGTGCCAGCAGCGCCATAGGTCCCAAAAACATTCAGTACTTC
TRBV12-5,TRBD1,TRBJ1-2,CASGQSGTGYGYTF,TGTGCTAGTGGTCAATCCGGGACAGGCTATGGCTACACCTTC
TRBV6-6,.,TRBJ1-6,CASSDGRNSPLHF,TGTGCCAGCAGTGACGGACGAAATTCACCCCTCCACTTT
TRBV4-1,.,TRBJ1-5,CASSAYITGNQPQHF,TGCGCCAGCAGCGCGTACATTACGGGCAATCAGCCCCAGCATTTT
TRBV5-1,TRBD1,TRBJ2-2,CASSIGQGDTGELFF,TGCGCCAGCAGCATCGGACAGGGAGACACCGGGGAGCTGTTTTTT
TRBV18,.,TRBJ2-5,CASSPGSGTEETQYF,TGTGCCAGCTCACCAGGCTCCGGGACCGAAGAGACCCAGTACTTC
TRBV4-3,.,TRBJ1-2,CASSQALRGGYGYTF,TGCGCCAGCAGCCAAGCCTTACGGGGAGGCTATGGCTACACCTTC